This T cell receptor (beta chain) was recovered during a study of shared clonotypes between healthy human individuals. About the study: Contributing individuals were a couple of females and three males aged 18 to 49.

The V end lost 7 bases, the J end lost 2 bases, and 17 bases lay between the germline ends. This CDR3 contains 15 residues. Looked up from germline, CDR1 is MNHNY and CDR2 is SVGAGI (reference sequence). Repertoires were generated with immunoSEQ multiplex PCR, while TCRdb's copy carries only in-frame clones and drops some. The sample carries 2,500,000 or so clones, 80% to 95% recorded once. The sequenced sample was naive CD4+ T cells from PBMCs. Subset meaning: CD45RA+ positively selected. The TCR comes from a man between 18 and 35 years old in good health. Some clones in this sample may be carry-over from other donors' samples. The J gene is TRBJ1-2, the V gene TRBV6-6; the D is unclear. The CDR3 reads CASIPRLQANYGYTF. The CDR3 DNA is TGTGCCAGCATCCCCAGGCTACAAGCCAACTATGGCTACACCTTC.